This TCR beta chain was retrieved from a study of blood T cell repertoires in COVID-19. Study-level information: The origin of the acute and convalescent COVID-19 samples was the United States, Italy and Spain. T cells, B-cell-depleted T cells, or PBMCs supplied cDNA or gDNA.

As handled by the study authors: Researchers report that nucleated cell counts were estimated from reference gene primer amplification. This table comes from immunoSEQ multiplex PCR, and its TCRdb copy is limited to in-frame clones, with some not included. That table supplies the V and J calls and clone size; D and trimming were determined from the DNA. The data hold 70,000 to 100,000 clones, with 75% observed a single time. The CDR3 contains 13 residues. Trimming at V came to 5 bases and at J to 3 bases, leaving 3 bases not matched to a gene. This clone was seen a few times. This chain connects TRBV12-3 or TRBV12-4 to TRBJ1-2, with 7 bases matching TRBD1. This sequence was found in a woman aged 45-60 years with acute or convalescent COVID-19. What was sequenced was peripheral blood. The CDR3 coding sequence is TGTGCCAGCAGTCTTACAGGGGACTATGGCTACACCTTC. Residues: CASSLTGDYGYTF.